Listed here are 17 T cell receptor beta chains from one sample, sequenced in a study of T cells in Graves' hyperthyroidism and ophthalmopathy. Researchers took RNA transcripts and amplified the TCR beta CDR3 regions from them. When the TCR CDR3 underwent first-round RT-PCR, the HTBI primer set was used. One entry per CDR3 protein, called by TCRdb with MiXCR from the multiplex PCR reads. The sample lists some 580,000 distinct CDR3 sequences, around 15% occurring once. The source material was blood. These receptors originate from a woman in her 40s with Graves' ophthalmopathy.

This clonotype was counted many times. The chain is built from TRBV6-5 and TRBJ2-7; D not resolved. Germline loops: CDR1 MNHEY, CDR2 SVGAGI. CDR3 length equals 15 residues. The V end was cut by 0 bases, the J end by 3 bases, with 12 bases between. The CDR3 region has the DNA TGTGCCAGCAGTTACTCGAAGGCCACCAACTACGAGCAGTACTTC. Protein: CASSYSKATNYEQYF.

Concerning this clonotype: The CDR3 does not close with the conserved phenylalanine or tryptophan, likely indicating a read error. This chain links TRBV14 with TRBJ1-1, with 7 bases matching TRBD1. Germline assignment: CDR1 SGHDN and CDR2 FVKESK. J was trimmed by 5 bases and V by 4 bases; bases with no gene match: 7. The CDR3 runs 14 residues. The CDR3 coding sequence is TGTGCCAGCAGCCTTCAGGGGGGGTGGACTGAAGCTTTCCTT. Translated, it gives CASSLQGGWTEAFL.

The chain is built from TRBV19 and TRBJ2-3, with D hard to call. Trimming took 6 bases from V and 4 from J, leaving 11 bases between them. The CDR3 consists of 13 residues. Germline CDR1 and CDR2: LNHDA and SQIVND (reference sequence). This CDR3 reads CASRQMGADTQYF. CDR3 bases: TGTGCCAGTAGACAAATGGGCGCAGATACGCAGTATTTT.

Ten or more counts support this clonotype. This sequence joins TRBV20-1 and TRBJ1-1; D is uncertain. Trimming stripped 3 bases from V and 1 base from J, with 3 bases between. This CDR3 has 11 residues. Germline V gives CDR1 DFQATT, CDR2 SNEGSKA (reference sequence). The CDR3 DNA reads TGCAGTGCTAGCACGAACACTGAAGCTTTCTTT. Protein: CSASTNTEAFF.

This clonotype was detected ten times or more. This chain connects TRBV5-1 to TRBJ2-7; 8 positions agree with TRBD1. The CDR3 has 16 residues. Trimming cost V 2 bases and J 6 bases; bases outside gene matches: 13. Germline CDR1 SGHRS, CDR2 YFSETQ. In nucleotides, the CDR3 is TGCGCCAGCAGCTTCACACGACAGGGGTCTCTCGGCGAGCAGTACTTC. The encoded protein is CASSFTRQGSLGEQYF.

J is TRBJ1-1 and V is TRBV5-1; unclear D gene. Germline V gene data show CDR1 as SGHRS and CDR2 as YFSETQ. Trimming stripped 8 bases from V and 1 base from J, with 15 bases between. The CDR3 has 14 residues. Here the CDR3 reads CASYFGVGNTEAFF. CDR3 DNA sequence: TGCGCCAGTTATTTCGGGGTCGGGAACACTGAAGCTTTCTTT.

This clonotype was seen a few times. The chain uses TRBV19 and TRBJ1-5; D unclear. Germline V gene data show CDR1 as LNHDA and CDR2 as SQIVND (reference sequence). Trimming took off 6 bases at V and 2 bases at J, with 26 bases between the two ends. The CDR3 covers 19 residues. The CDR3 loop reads CASSGRSAEYRGGNQPQHF. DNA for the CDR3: TGTGCCAGTAGCGGGAGGTCAGCGGAGTACCGGGGTGGCAATCAGCCCCAGCATTTT.

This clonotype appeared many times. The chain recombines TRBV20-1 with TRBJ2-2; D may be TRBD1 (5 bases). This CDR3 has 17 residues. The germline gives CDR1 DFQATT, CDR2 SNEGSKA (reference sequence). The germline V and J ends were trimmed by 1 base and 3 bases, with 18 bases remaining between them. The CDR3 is CSARASSAGSDTGELFF. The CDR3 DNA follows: TGCAGTGCTAGAGCAAGTTCGGCAGGGTCGGACACCGGGGAGCTGTTTTTT.

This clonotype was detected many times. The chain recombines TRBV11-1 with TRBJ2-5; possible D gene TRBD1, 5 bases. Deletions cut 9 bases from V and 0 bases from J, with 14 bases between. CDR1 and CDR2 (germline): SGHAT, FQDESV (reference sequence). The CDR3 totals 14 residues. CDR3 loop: CASAGSSYQETQYF. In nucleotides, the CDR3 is TGTGCCAGTGCAGGGTCCTCCTACCAAGAGACCCAGTACTTC.

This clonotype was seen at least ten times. The CDR3 loop is CASSQSTPRTSYGYTF. Here the CDR3 DNA reads TGTGCCAGCAGCCAATCAACACCCCGGACCTCCTATGGCTACACCTTC. The V and J genes are TRBV3-1 and TRBJ1-2; D remains unclear. The CDR3 spans 16 residues. Per germline, CDR1 LGHDT and CDR2 YNNKEL (reference sequence). The germline V and J ends were trimmed by 2 bases and 4 bases, with 17 bases remaining between them.

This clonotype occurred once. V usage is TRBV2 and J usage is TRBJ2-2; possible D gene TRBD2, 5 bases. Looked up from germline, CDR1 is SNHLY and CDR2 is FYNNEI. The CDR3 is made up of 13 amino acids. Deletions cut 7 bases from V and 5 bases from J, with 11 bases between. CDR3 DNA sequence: TGTGCCAGCAAATTAAGGGAGACCGGGGAGCTGTTTTTT. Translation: CASKLRETGELFF.

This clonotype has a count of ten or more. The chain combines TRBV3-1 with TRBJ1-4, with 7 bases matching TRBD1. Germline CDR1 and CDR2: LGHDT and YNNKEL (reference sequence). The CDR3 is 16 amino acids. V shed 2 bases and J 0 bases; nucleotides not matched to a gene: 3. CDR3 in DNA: TGTGCCAGCAGCCAAACCCAGGGGGCAACTAATGAAAAACTGTTTTTT. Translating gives CASSQTQGATNEKLFF.

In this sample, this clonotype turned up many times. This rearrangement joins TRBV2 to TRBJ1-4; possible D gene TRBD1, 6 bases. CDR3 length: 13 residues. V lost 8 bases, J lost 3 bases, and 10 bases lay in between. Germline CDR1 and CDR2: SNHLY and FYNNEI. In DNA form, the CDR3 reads TGTGCCAGCGACAGGAGGCCTAATGAAAAACTGTTTTTT. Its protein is CASDRRPNEKLFF.

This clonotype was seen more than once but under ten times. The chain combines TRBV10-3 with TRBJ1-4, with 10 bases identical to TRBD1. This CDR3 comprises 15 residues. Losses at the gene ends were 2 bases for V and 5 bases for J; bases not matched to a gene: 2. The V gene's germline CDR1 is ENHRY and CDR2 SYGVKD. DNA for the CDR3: TGTGCCATCAGTGAGCCGGGACAGGGGAATGAAAAACTGTTTTTT. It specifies CAISEPGQGNEKLFF.

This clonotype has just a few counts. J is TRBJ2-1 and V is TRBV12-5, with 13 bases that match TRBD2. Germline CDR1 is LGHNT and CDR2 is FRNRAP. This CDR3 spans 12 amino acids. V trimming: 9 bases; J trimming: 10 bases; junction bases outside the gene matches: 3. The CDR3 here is CASGGLAGEQFF. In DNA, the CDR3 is TGTGCTAGCGGGGGACTAGCGGGGGAGCAGTTCTTC.

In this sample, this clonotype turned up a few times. CDR3 residues: CSARERHSGANVLTF. In nucleotides, the CDR3 is TGCAGTGCTAGAGAGAGGCACTCTGGGGCCAACGTCCTGACTTTC. The J gene is TRBJ2-6, the V gene TRBV20-1; D unresolved. Germline CDR1 and CDR2: DFQATT and SNEGSKA (reference sequence). CDR3 size: 15 residues. Trimming cost V 0 bases and J 0 bases, with 6 bases left between them.

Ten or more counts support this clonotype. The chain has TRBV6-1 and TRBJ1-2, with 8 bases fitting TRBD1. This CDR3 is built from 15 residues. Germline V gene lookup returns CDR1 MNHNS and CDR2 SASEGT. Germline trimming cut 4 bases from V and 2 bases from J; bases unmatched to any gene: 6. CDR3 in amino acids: CASSADRGVNYGYTF. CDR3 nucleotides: TGTGCCAGCAGTGCAGACAGGGGAGTGAACTATGGCTACACCTTC.